The 31 T cell receptor beta chains presented below share a single source sample, sequenced in a study of shared clonotypes between healthy human individuals. Profiled with immunoSEQ multiplex PCR; TCRdb holds only in-frame clones, not every one. In the table there are roughly 2,300,000 clones, roughly 90% of which are singletons. Sequenced sample: naive CD4+ T cells from PBMCs. Subset noted: CD45RA+ positively selected. These receptors all stem from a man aged 18 to 29 in good health. Some clones in this sample may be carry-over from other donors' samples.

The genes are TRBV11-2 and TRBJ1-4, with 7 bases identical to TRBD1. V was pared by 4 bases and J by 6 bases, with 11 bases of the junction left unmatched. Germline assignment: CDR1 SGHAT and CDR2 FQNNGV. The CDR3 consists of 16 residues. In DNA form, the CDR3 reads TGTGCCAGCAGCTCAATATACAGGGGACGGGATGAAAAACTGTTTTTT. This gives the protein CASSSIYRGRDEKLFF.

This clone has just one count. The chain has TRBV10-1 and TRBJ1-3; 8 nucleotides match TRBD1. Germline V lookup: CDR1 WNHNN, CDR2 SYGVQD (reference sequence). The J segment lost 2 bases and the V segment lost 6 bases, leaving 3 bases of the junction unmatched. The CDR3 contains 14 residues. In DNA form, the CDR3 reads TGCGCCAGCAGCCCGGACAGGGCTGGAAACACCATATATTTT. Translated: CASSPDRAGNTIYF.

This rearrangement joins TRBV6-1 to TRBJ1-2; 7 bases agree with TRBD1. The CDR3 is made up of 14 amino acids. V shed 8 bases, J shed 7 bases, and the junction held 13 bases outside the gene matches. The V gene's germline CDR1 is MNHNS and CDR2 SASEGT. CDR3 sequence reads: CASPGGGGVGGYTF. As DNA, the CDR3 is TGTGCCAGCCCCGGCGGAGGGGGCGTGGGTGGCTACACCTTC.

The J gene is TRBJ1-1, the V gene TRBV6-5, with 7 bases matching TRBD1. Germline V gene data show CDR1 as MNHEY and CDR2 as SVGAGI. V shed 5 bases, J shed 4 bases, and the junction held 7 bases outside the gene matches. The CDR3 spans 14 residues. The CDR3 protein is CASSRGGTGTEAFF. As DNA, the CDR3 is TGTGCCAGCAGTCGAGGGGGCACGGGCACTGAAGCTTTCTTT.

The CDR3 loop is CASSMSSWDLNQPQHF. CDR3 DNA sequence: TGTGCCAGTAGTATGTCTTCCTGGGACCTCAATCAGCCCCAGCATTTT. This chain connects TRBV19 to TRBJ1-5; D might be TRBD1 (5 bases). The CDR3 length is 16 residues. V lost 3 bases and J lost 3, with 15 bases in between. Germline assignment: CDR1 LNHDA and CDR2 SQIVND (reference sequence).

Points on this clone: The same CDR3 also results from other DNA sequences found in this sample. This chain uses TRBV19 with TRBJ1-3; D is uncertain. Trimming took 6 bases from V and 0 from J, leaving 9 bases between them. The germline V gene has CDR1 LNHDA and CDR2 SQIVND (reference sequence). There are 14 residues in the CDR3. The CDR3 DNA is TGTGCCAGTAGGGATCGATCCTCTGGAAACACCATATATTTT. Residues: CASRDRSSGNTIYF.

The J gene is TRBJ2-7, the V gene TRBV4-1; 8 bases are a match to TRBD2. The V gene's germline CDR1 is MGHRA and CDR2 YSYEKL. CDR3 length equals 16 residues. The junction had 8 bases not matched to a gene; V was cut back by 2 bases and J by 2 bases. CDR3 region: CASSQPILAETYEQYF. The CDR3 DNA reads as TGCGCCAGCAGCCAACCAATACTAGCGGAGACCTACGAGCAGTACTTC.

The rearrangement joins TRBV11-2 to TRBJ2-1; 10 positions agree with TRBD2. The CDR3 loop spans 15 amino acids. Germline trimming cut 5 bases from V and 6 bases from J; bases unmatched to any gene: 7. The V gene's germline CDR1 is SGHAT and CDR2 FQNNGV. CDR3 loop: CASSRSSGSINEQFF. The CDR3 bases are TGTGCCAGCAGCCGGTCTAGCGGGAGCATCAATGAGCAGTTCTTC.

The CDR3 sequence: CASSSGGEETQYF. CDR3 DNA sequence: TGTGCCAGCAGCTCCGGGGGGGAAGAGACCCAGTACTTC. V is TRBV5-4 and J is TRBJ2-5; 8 bases line up with TRBD2. V gave up 3 bases and J gave up 3 bases; unmatched junction bases: 1. Germline V gene data show CDR1 as SGHNT and CDR2 as YYREEE (reference sequence). This CDR3 is 13 amino acids long.

This chain links TRBV4-2 with TRBJ1-2; D gene unclear. There are 14 residues in the CDR3. V was shortened by 1 base and J by 1 base, with 7 bases between the two germline ends. Germline V gene lookup returns CDR1 LGHNA and CDR2 YNFKEQ. CDR3 loop: CASSQATLNYGYTF. The CDR3 nucleotides are TGTGCCAGCAGCCAAGCGACGCTTAACTATGGCTACACCTTC.

The chain combines TRBV5-4 with TRBJ2-3, with 12 nucleotides matching TRBD2. CDR3 length: 16 amino acids. Unmatched junction bases numbered 6, after V lost 4 bases and J lost 3 bases. Germline assignment: CDR1 SGHNT and CDR2 YYREEE (reference sequence). This chain's CDR3 is CASSGRGLAGTDTQYF. In DNA form, the CDR3 reads TGTGCCAGCAGCGGAAGAGGACTAGCGGGGACAGATACGCAGTATTTT.

V usage is TRBV4-1 and J usage is TRBJ2-7; TRBD1 matches at 9 bases. The CDR3 is 16 amino acids. CDR1 is MGHRA, CDR2 YSYEKL, per germline. Losses at the gene ends were 4 bases for V and 3 bases for J; bases not matched to a gene: 10. CDR3 coding DNA: TGCGCCAGCAGCCCCGCCGGGACAGGGAGAAGCTACGAGCAGTACTTC. Translating gives CASSPAGTGRSYEQYF.

This chain uses TRBV28 with TRBJ2-6; no reliable D call. Trimming removed 5 bases from V and 1 base from J, with 6 bases in between. The V gene's germline CDR1 is MDHEN and CDR2 SYDVKM. The CDR3 length is 14 residues. In nucleotides, the CDR3 is TGTGCCAGCAGTGTGGATTCTGGGGCCAACGTCCTGACTTTC. This translates into CASSVDSGANVLTF.

On this clone itself: This same CDR3 is encoded by further DNA sequences in the sample. Written as DNA, the CDR3 is TGTGCCAGCTCACCACCGACAGGGCGAGAGACCCAGTACTTC. Protein: CASSPPTGRETQYF. The genes are TRBV18 and TRBJ2-5; TRBD1 aligns across 7 bases. CDR3 length equals 14 residues. The V and J ends lost 0 bases and 4 bases, in that order; junction bases with no gene match: 2. Per the germline V gene, CDR1 is KGHSH and CDR2 is LQKENI.

J is TRBJ2-3 and V is TRBV5-1; 8 bases line up with TRBD1. CDR1 is SGHRS, CDR2 YFSETQ, per germline. The CDR3 consists of 15 residues. Trimming took 1 base from V and 5 from J; bases not matched to a gene: 6. CDR3 in DNA: TGCGCCAGCAGCTTGTACAGGGGGAGTGAAGATACGCAGTATTTT. Protein product: CASSLYRGSEDTQYF.

This sequence joins TRBV7-3 and TRBJ2-1; D is uncertain. Trimming took 2 bases from V and 1 from J, leaving 6 bases between them. CDR1 and CDR2 (germline): SGHTA, FQGTGA. The CDR3 contains 14 residues. CDR3 nucleotides: TGTGCCAGCAGCTTAGATAGGTCCTACAATGAGCAGTTCTTC. This codes for CASSLDRSYNEQFF. The entire variable domain, with the rest obtained from reference TRBV7-3 and TRBJ2-1, is as follows: GAGVSQTPSNKVTEKGKYVELRCDPISGHTALYWYRQSLGQGPEFLIYFQGTGAADDSGLPNDRFFAVRPEGSVSTLKIQRTERGDSAVYLCASSLDRSYNEQFFGPGTRLTVL.

This chain connects TRBV19 to TRBJ1-1, with D possibly being TRBD1 (6 bases). V was cut by 1 base and J by 3 bases, with 9 bases left in between. Germline CDR1 and CDR2: LNHDA and SQIVND (reference sequence). The CDR3 consists of 14 residues. The CDR3 sequence is CASSIGGRDTEAFF. CDR3 bases: TGTGCCAGTAGTATAGGGGGGCGGGACACTGAAGCTTTCTTT.

This clone showed up just once. The rearrangement uses TRBV18 and TRBJ2-3, with TRBD2 identical over 12 bases. The trim removed 3 bases at V and 1 base at J, leaving 14 bases unmatched. Germline CDR1 KGHSH, CDR2 LQKENI. This CDR3 is built from 20 residues. The CDR3 DNA sequence: TGTGCCAGCTCACCCCGACGTCCGCTAGCGGGAGGGCGAGGCACAGATACGCAGTATTTT. Protein product: CASSPRRPLAGGRGTDTQYF.

This clone was recorded once. This chain uses TRBV6-1 with TRBJ2-7; D gene unclear. The V end was cut by 0 bases, the J end by 5 bases, with 5 bases between. The CDR3 is 12 amino acids. The germline V gene has CDR1 MNHNS and CDR2 SASEGT. CDR3 coding DNA: TGTGCCAGCAGTGAAGCTCCTAACGAGCAGTACTTC. It encodes CASSEAPNEQYF.

V is TRBV19 and J is TRBJ2-2; 12 nucleotides align to TRBD2. The CDR3 spans 16 residues. V lost 4 bases, J lost 4 bases, and 4 bases stayed unmatched. Germline-derived CDR1 and CDR2 are LNHDA and SQIVND (reference sequence). The CDR3 loop is CASSSLAGGPTGELFF. The CDR3 region has the DNA TGTGCCAGTAGTAGCCTAGCGGGAGGGCCCACCGGGGAGCTGTTTTTT.

The chain links TRBV5-1 to TRBJ2-1, with 8 bases aligning to TRBD2. Germline V lookup: CDR1 SGHRS, CDR2 YFSETQ. Unmatched junction bases numbered 8, after V lost 3 bases and J lost 9 bases. The CDR3 consists of 14 residues. DNA for the CDR3: TGCGCCAGCAGCTGGGGACTAGTCGGCGGTGAGCAGTTCTTC. Translation gives CASSWGLVGGEQFF.

The chain is built from TRBV5-5 and TRBJ2-1; D tentatively fits TRBD1 or TRBD2 (5 bases each). Trimming removed 0 bases from V and 8 bases from J, with 9 bases in between. The germline gives CDR1 SGHKS, CDR2 YYEKEE (reference sequence). The CDR3 is 13 amino acids. The CDR3: CASSLAGAHEQFF. CDR3 bases: TGTGCCAGCAGCTTGGCCGGGGCCCATGAGCAGTTCTTC.

V is TRBV6-6 and J is TRBJ1-5, with unresolved D. V lost 4 bases, J lost 4 bases, and 14 bases lay in between. There are 15 residues in the CDR3. CDR1 is MNHNY, CDR2 SVGAGI, per germline (reference sequence). CDR3 protein: CASSFTAGNNQPQHF. The DNA of the CDR3 is TGTGCCAGCAGTTTCACAGCGGGAAATAATCAGCCCCAGCATTTT.

This chain joins TRBV7-9 and TRBJ2-2; the D is unclear. Trimming shortened V by 5 bases and J by 3 bases, and 7 bases separated the two germline ends. This CDR3 spans 13 amino acids. Germline CDR1 SEHNR, CDR2 FQNEAQ (reference sequence). Here the CDR3 DNA reads TGTGCCAGCAGCCTCCTCTACACCGGGGAGCTGTTTTTT. Translated, it gives CASSLLYTGELFF.

A single count supports this clone. The chain carries TRBV7-6 and TRBJ2-1; 8 bases line up with TRBD2. Germline V gene data show CDR1 as SGHVS and CDR2 as FNYEAQ. This CDR3 contains 14 residues. The ends lost 5 bases at V and 5 bases at J; junction bases unmatched: 5. CDR3 protein: CASSTQRGNNEQFF. The CDR3 bases are TGTGCCAGCAGCACCCAGCGGGGGAACAATGAGCAGTTCTTC.

The chain is built from TRBV28 and TRBJ2-3; possibly TRBD2 for D (5 bases). This CDR3 contains 14 residues. CDR1 is MDHEN, CDR2 SYDVKM, per germline. The V end lost 7 bases, the J end lost 5 bases, and 16 bases lay between the germline ends. The CDR3 reads CASTPQRRGDTQYF. Here the CDR3 DNA reads TGTGCCAGCACTCCCCAGCGACGGGGAGATACGCAGTATTTT.

The chain uses TRBV6-1 and TRBJ1-1; D is perhaps TRBD1 (6 bases). Germline V gene data show CDR1 as MNHNS and CDR2 as SASEGT. With 11 bases removed from V and 3 bases from J, the gap between germline ends came to 13 bases. This CDR3 has 12 residues. In DNA form, the CDR3 reads TGTGCCGCACCGAGGGGGGACACTGAAGCTTTCTTT. This translates into CAAPRGDTEAFF.

The chain recombines TRBV5-4 with TRBJ1-4, with 7 bases fitting TRBD1. Losses at the gene ends were 0 bases for V and 4 bases for J; bases not matched to a gene: 6. In germline, CDR1 is SGHNT, CDR2 YYREEE (reference sequence). This CDR3 has 16 amino acids. The CDR3 loop is CASSLAPGQSNEKLFF. CDR3 coding DNA: TGTGCCAGCAGCTTGGCACCGGGACAGAGTAATGAAAAACTGTTTTTT.

On this clone itself: At the DNA level, this CDR3 is encoded by other sequences in the same sample as well. This rearrangement joins TRBV18 to TRBJ2-5; 9 nucleotides align to TRBD1. CDR1 is KGHSH and CDR2 is LQKENI in the germline V gene. The CDR3 length is 15 residues. Trimming removed 2 bases from V and 1 base from J; junction bases left unmatched: 2. The CDR3 protein is CASSPGTGSQETQYF. For the CDR3, the DNA is TGTGCCAGCTCACCAGGGACAGGGAGCCAAGAGACCCAGTACTTC. Supplemented by reference TRBV18 and TRBJ2-5, the full variable domain reads NAGVMQNPRHLVRRRGQEARLRCSPMKGHSHVYWYRQLPEEGLKFMVYLQKENIIDESGMPKERFSAEFPKEGPSILRIQQVVRGDSAAYFCASSPGTGSQETQYFGPGTRLLVL.

The rearrangement uses TRBV7-2 and TRBJ1-1; D unresolved. The CDR3 totals 15 residues. Trimming stripped 1 base from V and 0 bases from J, with 9 bases between. Per the germline V gene, CDR1 is SGHTA and CDR2 is FQGNSA. Written as DNA, the CDR3 is TGTGCCAGCAGCTTAGAGATTACGGTGAACACTGAAGCTTTCTTT. Residues: CASSLEITVNTEAFF.

The V and J genes are TRBV7-2 and TRBJ2-7; D possibly corresponds to TRBD1 (5 bases). There are 15 residues in the CDR3. Trimming stripped 4 bases from V and 5 bases from J, with 18 bases between. Looked up from germline, CDR1 is SGHTA and CDR2 is FQGNSA. The CDR3 DNA reads as TGTGCCAGCAGCTCTCACCATGGGCTAGGGGACGAGCAGTACTTC. This gives the protein CASSSHHGLGDEQYF.